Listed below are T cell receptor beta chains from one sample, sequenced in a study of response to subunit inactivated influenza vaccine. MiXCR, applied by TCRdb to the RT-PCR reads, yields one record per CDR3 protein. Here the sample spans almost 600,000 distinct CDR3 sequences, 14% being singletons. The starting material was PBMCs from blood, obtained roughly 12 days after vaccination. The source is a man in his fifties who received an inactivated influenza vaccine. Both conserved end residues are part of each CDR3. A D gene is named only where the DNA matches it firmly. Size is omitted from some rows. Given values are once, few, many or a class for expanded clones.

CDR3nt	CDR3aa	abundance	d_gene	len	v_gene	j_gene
TGCGCCAGCAGCGCCGTGTATTCCGGGACTAGCTCCTACGAGCAGTACTTC	CASSAVYSGTSSYEQYF	few	TRBD2	17	TRBV5-1	TRBJ2-7
TGTGCCAGCTCACCACTCTCAGGTGGGGCCAACGTCCTGACTTTC	CASSPLSGGANVLTF	-	-	15	TRBV18	TRBJ2-6
TGTGCCAGCAGCCGAAGATCTAGCGGGGGGGCCCAAGATACGCAGTATTTT	CASSRRSSGGAQDTQYF	few	TRBD2	17	TRBV4-2	TRBJ2-3
TGCGCCAGCAGCTTTGACGACTACGAGCAGTACTTC	CASSFDDYEQYF	-	-	12	TRBV5-1	TRBJ2-7
TGTGCCAGCAGCATAGCGGGAGGCACAGATACGCAGTATTTT	CASSIAGGTDTQYF	-	TRBD2	14	TRBV11-1	TRBJ2-3
TGTGCCAGCAGCGGCGCGTCTGGGACCCAGTACTTC	CASSGASGTQYF	few	-	12	TRBV6-2/TRBV6-3	TRBJ2-5
TGTGCCAGCAGCTTAGATACAGCAAGCTATGGCTACACCTTC	CASSLDTASYGYTF	-	-	14	TRBV7-9	TRBJ1-2
TGTGCCAGCAGTTCCGCTGGAGGACGGGAATCCTACGAGCAGTACTTC	CASSSAGGRESYEQYF	few	-	16	TRBV28	TRBJ2-7
TGTACGACCACAGGGACATCCACTGAAGCTTTCTTT	CTTTGTSTEAFF	few	-	12	TRBV28	TRBJ1-1
TGCGCCAGCAGCCGGGGCCCAGCAGATGAGCAGTTCTTC	CASSRGPADEQFF	-	-	13	TRBV5-1	TRBJ2-1
TGTGCCAGCAGTGGCCCGGGACAGGGACACGAGCAGTACTTC	CASSGPGQGHEQYF	-	TRBD1	14	TRBV28	TRBJ2-7
TGCGCCAGCAGCCAAGGCCGGGCCAGCTACGAGCAGTACTTC	CASSQGRASYEQYF	-	-	14	TRBV4-3	TRBJ2-7
TGTGCCAGCAGTTTGTTTCCTCGCACAGATACGCAGTATTTT	CASSLFPRTDTQYF	-	-	14	TRBV28	TRBJ2-3
TGTGCCAGCAGCCAAGGGGCCGTGGGGGGGCGGAATGAGCAGTTCTTC	CASSQGAVGGRNEQFF	-	-	16	TRBV3-1	TRBJ2-1
TGCAGTGCTACCACAGGGGATGACATAGAGACCCAGTACTTC	CSATTGDDIETQYF	-	TRBD1	14	TRBV20-1	TRBJ2-5
TGCGCCAGCAGCCAAGATGTCGGGTACAATCAGCCCCAGCATTTT	CASSQDVGYNQPQHF	-	-	15	TRBV4-3	TRBJ1-5
TGCAGTGCTCTCCGCGGGACTCACCAAGAGACCCAGTACTTC	CSALRGTHQETQYF	-	-	14	TRBV20-1	TRBJ2-5
TGCGCCAGCAGCTTGGGTTGGACTAGCGGTACAGATACGCAGTATTTT	CASSLGWTSGTDTQYF	-	TRBD2	16	TRBV5-1	TRBJ2-3
TGTGCCAGCAGCTTTCTGCAGGGAGACACTGAAGCTTTCTTT	CASSFLQGDTEAFF	many	-	14	TRBV7-2	TRBJ1-1
TGTGCCAGCAGCCCAACGGGCGGGAGAGGCACAGATACGCAGTATTTT	CASSPTGGRGTDTQYF	-	TRBD2	16	TRBV7-7	TRBJ2-3
TGCGCCAGCAGCCAAGGCCCCGGAGTGGAGGGTACGCAGTATTTT	CASSQGPGVEGTQYF	-	-	15	TRBV4-3	TRBJ2-3
TGTGCCAGCAGCTTAGGGGACACGTACTACTACGAGCAGTACTTC	CASSLGDTYYYEQYF	-	-	15	TRBV7-2	TRBJ2-7
TGCGCCAGCAGCCAAGAGTGGGGCCAGGCCGCAGCTTTCTTT	CASSQEWGQAAAFF	few	-	14	TRBV4-1	TRBJ1-1
TGTGCCATCAGTCGGACTAGCGGGAGGAATGAGCAGTTCTTC	CAISRTSGRNEQFF	-	TRBD2	14	TRBV10-3	TRBJ2-1
TGCAGTGCTAGCCGATGGGGCGGGGAGCTGTTTTTT	CSASRWGGELFF	many	-	12	TRBV20-1	TRBJ2-2
TGTGCCAGCCTTGGGGGTTCGAATGAGCAGTTCTTC	CASLGGSNEQFF	-	-	12	TRBV2	TRBJ2-1
TGCAGTGCCCCCCCCACCCCCGACAGGGGAAGCAGGGAGACCCAGTACTTC	CSAPPTPDRGSRETQYF	few	TRBD1	17	TRBV20-1	TRBJ2-5
TGTGCCAGCAGCTTGGGGTTGGGGGCGGCCACAGATACGCAGTATTTT	CASSLGLGAATDTQYF	-	-	16	TRBV5-8	TRBJ2-3
TGTGCCAGCAGCCCAGACCTGAGCGAGCAGTACTTC	CASSPDLSEQYF	-	-	12	TRBV7-9	TRBJ2-7
TGCGCCAGCAGCCAAGCACTATTTACTAATTCACCCCTCCACTTT	CASSQALFTNSPLHF	few	-	15	TRBV4-3	TRBJ1-6
TGTGCCAGTAGTGTGGACAGGGGTGACTATGGCTACACCTTC	CASSVDRGDYGYTF	few	TRBD1	14	TRBV19	TRBJ1-2
TGTGCTACTTGGAAGGGAAGTGAGCAGTTCTTC	CATWKGSEQFF	-	-	11	TRBV19	TRBJ2-1
TGTGCCAGCAGCCAGTGGACAGGGTACGAGACCCAGTACTTC	CASSQWTGYETQYF	few	TRBD1	14	TRBV7-2	TRBJ2-5
TGCGCCAGCAGCCTAAGCCCCCGGCTAGCCGAGAGCTCCTACAATGAGCAGTTCTTC	CASSLSPRLAESSYNEQFF	-	-	19	TRBV4-3	TRBJ2-1
TGTGCCAGCAGCTTACAAAGTTACGGGACCTACGAGCAGTACTTC	CASSLQSYGTYEQYF	many	-	15	TRBV7-2	TRBJ2-7
TGTGCCATCAGTGAGGGGACACCCACCAGGCCCTACGAGCAGTACTTC	CAISEGTPTRPYEQYF	many	-	16	TRBV10-3	TRBJ2-7
TGTGCCAGCAGGATTTCACAGGGGAACACTGAAGCTTTCTTT	CASRISQGNTEAFF	-	-	14	TRBV6-2/TRBV6-3	TRBJ1-1
TGCAGCGTTGTTATTTTAGCGGGGGGCCGCTGGTACAATGAGCAGTTCTTC	CSVVILAGGRWYNEQFF	-	TRBD2	17	TRBV29-1	TRBJ2-1
TGCAGTGCTAAGAGTCAGGGGGGCAGCGTCTATGGCTACACCTTC	CSAKSQGGSVYGYTF	once	TRBD1	15	TRBV20-1	TRBJ1-2
TGCGCCAGCAGCTACCTAGCGGGAACCCAAGAGACCCAGTACTTC	CASSYLAGTQETQYF	few	TRBD2	15	TRBV5-1	TRBJ2-5
TGTGCCAGCAGTACCGGGGGCGCCGGGGAGCTGTTTTTT	CASSTGGAGELFF	-	-	13	TRBV6-2/TRBV6-3	TRBJ2-2
TGTGCCATCAGGGGGGACAAGACCTACGAGCAGTACTTC	CAIRGDKTYEQYF	-	-	13	TRBV10-3	TRBJ2-7
TGTGCCAGCAGCATAAGTATACCGGGACTAGGAAAAACCTACGAGCAGTACTTC	CASSISIPGLGKTYEQYF	many	TRBD2	18	TRBV11-2	TRBJ2-7
TGTGCCAGCAGCTTAGCCCAGGGGGCAGAGGGCCCCGGTAGGAATTCACCCCTCCACTTT	CASSLAQGAEGPGRNSPLHF	-	TRBD1	20	TRBV7-2	TRBJ1-6
TGTGCCAGCAGACGGGGCCCGTCACTGAACACCGGGGAGCTGTTTTTT	CASRRGPSLNTGELFF	few	-	16	TRBV12-3/TRBV12-4	TRBJ2-2